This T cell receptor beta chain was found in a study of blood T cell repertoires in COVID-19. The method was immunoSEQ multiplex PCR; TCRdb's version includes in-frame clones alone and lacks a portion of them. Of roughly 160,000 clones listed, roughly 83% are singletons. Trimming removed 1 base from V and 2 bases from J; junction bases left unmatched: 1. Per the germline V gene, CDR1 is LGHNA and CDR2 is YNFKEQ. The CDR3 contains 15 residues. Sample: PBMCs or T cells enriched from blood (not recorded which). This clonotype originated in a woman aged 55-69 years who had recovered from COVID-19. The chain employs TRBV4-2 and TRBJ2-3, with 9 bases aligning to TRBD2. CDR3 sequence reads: CASSQGLAVTDTQYF. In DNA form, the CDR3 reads TGTGCCAGCAGCCAAGGACTAGCGGTCACAGATACGCAGTATTTT.